The T cell receptor beta chain described here comes from a study of a mutant IDH1 vaccine in newly diagnosed glioma (dated by TCRdb to the early 2020s). The study in broad terms: Patients received eight vaccinations in weeks 1, 3, 5, 7, 11, 15, 19 and 23, corresponding to visits V03 through V10. Vaccination was initiated 4-6 weeks after radiotherapy alone, or concurrently with temozolomide cycles in the chemotherapy-containing groups. Of the 30 to 35 patients who were treated, around 60% were male and roughly 40% were female, and the mean age was around 40 years. Before enrollment, most patients had been given radiochemotherapy with temozolomide as standard therapy, while the rest had received either radiotherapy alone or temozolomide alone. Peripheral blood samples were drawn at six visits, namely V03 (baseline), V05, V07, V10, V12 and V13. Longitudinal TCRB deep sequencing was performed for around 23 treated patients wherever samples were available for exploratory analyses. Results and caveats for the whole study, not just this receptor: It was noted by the authors that analyses of patient blood samples could not be reproduced owing to sample limitations. Pseudoprogression appeared unrelated to alterations in the top peripheral T cell clonotypes detected by TCRB sequencing. PBMC samples for TCRB deep sequencing were selected based on availability. Vaccine-induced immune responses across multiple MHC alleles were detected in about 93% of patients.

The library was prepared using the immunoSEQ multiplex PCR assay. The hsTCRB Kit was used according to the manufacturer's protocol to amplify rearranged TCR beta chain sequences. An Illumina MiSeq was used to sequence the TCRB libraries. The original methods were these. Demultiplexing, trimming and gene mapping were performed with the kit vendor's proprietary platform. TCRdb re-hosts the immuneACCESS table, in-frame sequences only. Its copies lack some clones; in the studies checked, an unresolved V gene accounts for under half of them, and the cause for the rest is not known. The D gene and trimming were derived from the DNA, and the V and J assignments and clone size from that table. The sample table contains 30,000 to 40,000 clones; only one count was recorded for roughly 81% of them. The top ten clones comprise approximately 5.1% of the sample. Based on the germline V gene (reference sequence), the CDR1 and CDR2 sequences are LNHDA and SQIVND. Trimmed from V: 7 bases; trimmed from J: 4 bases; junction bases lacking a gene match: 10. The CDR3 sequence holds 15 residues, the cysteine and phenylalanine included. CDR3 DNA is the only sequence kept; it has 45 bases, read in frame from the first base.

The time point label, read with the paper, signifies: week 23, last vaccination. A 20-mer mutant IDH1 peptide at 300 micrograms in Montanide made up each vaccine dose, which was injected subcutaneously together with topical imiquimod. Newly diagnosed WHO grade 3 or 4 IDH1-mutant astrocytomas showing loss of nuclear ATRX were present in the donors. The samples were drawn from NOA16, a multicentre, single-arm, open-label phase I trial in Germany that tested a mutant IDH1 peptide vaccine in humans for the first time. Genomic DNA for TCRB sequencing was extracted from EDTA blood using the DNeasy Blood and Tissue Kit. Comments on this clone: Which antigen it targets is not known. The record has no base qualities; no much larger clone is one base away.

Sequences were derived from PBMCs, sampled from a glioma patient whose treatment included an IDH1 peptide vaccine. The rearrangement joined TRBV19 to TRBJ2-5; TRBD1 agrees with 9 junctional bases. The origin of this receptor is a man aged 35-49 years with glioma. The CDR3 is CASTIGTGKGETQYF. Here is the DNA: TGTGCCAGTACCATAGGGACAGGGAAGGGAGAGACCCAGTACTTC.